Listed here are 29 T cell receptor beta chains from one sample, sequenced in a study of cytomegalovirus exposure and HLA in healthy donors. PCR was performed using 60 Vbeta and 13 Jbeta primers. Produced via immunoSEQ multiplex PCR; TCRdb's table is partial and in-frame only. The sample has approximately 290,000 clones, 80% seen once. Source material: PBMCs. These receptors were collected from a girl aged 2 to 10 in good health and CMV-seronegative.

This clone has just one count. The chain has TRBV6-5 and TRBJ1-2, with D hard to call. Trimming shortened V by 0 bases and J by 8 bases, and 19 bases separated the two germline ends. The CDR3 loop spans 16 amino acids. In germline, CDR1 is MNHEY, CDR2 SVGAGI. In nucleotides, the CDR3 is TGTGCCAGCAGTTACTCGAATTGGCGCGGGCCGGACGGCTACACCTTC. Encoded protein: CASSYSNWRGPDGYTF.

The chain couples TRBV28 to TRBJ2-7, with TRBD2 matching over 7 bases. This CDR3 has 15 amino acids. Germline CDR1 and CDR2: MDHEN and SYDVKM. With 4 bases clipped from V and 7 bases from J, the junction kept 13 bases outside the gene matches. The CDR3 loop is CASSSLSSGGREQYF. CDR3 DNA sequence: TGTGCCAGCAGTTCCCTTTCGTCGGGAGGTAGGGAGCAGTACTTC.

This clone has only a few counts. The chain links TRBV4-1 to TRBJ2-7, with 8 positions matching TRBD1. Germline-derived CDR1 and CDR2 are MGHRA and YSYEKL. V shed 2 bases, J shed 4 bases, and the junction held 4 bases outside the gene matches. There are 14 residues in the CDR3. The CDR3 nucleotides are TGCGCCAGCAGCCAAAGCACAGGGGGGTACGAGCAGTACTTC. Protein sequence: CASSQSTGGYEQYF.

This rearrangement joins TRBV5-8 to TRBJ2-7, with 10 positions matching TRBD2. Germline V gene sequence: CDR1 SGHTS, CDR2 YDEGEE. V trimming: 4 bases; J trimming: 4 bases; junction bases outside the gene matches: 8. The CDR3 totals 15 residues. Written as DNA, the CDR3 is TGTGCCAGCAGCACAAAAGCGGGAGGGCGGTACGAGCAGTACTTC. As protein: CASSTKAGGRYEQYF.

This chain uses TRBV28 with TRBJ1-2; possible D gene TRBD1, 6 bases. The V and J ends lost 5 bases and 8 bases respectively, with 18 bases between them. Germline CDR1 and CDR2: MDHEN and SYDVKM. The CDR3 loop spans 14 amino acids. The CDR3 reads CASSTTGTSEGYTF. The CDR3 nucleotides read TGTGCCAGCAGTACTACCGGGACATCAGAAGGCTACACCTTC.

This sequence joins TRBV14 and TRBJ2-1, with a weak D call TRBD2 (7 bases). In germline, CDR1 is SGHDN, CDR2 FVKESK. V lost 6 bases and J 0 bases, leaving 18 bases between the germline ends. This CDR3 contains 17 residues. In nucleotides, the CDR3 is TGTGCCAGCAGTAGGGGGGCTAGCGGCCTCTCCTACAATGAGCAGTTCTTC. Protein product: CASSRGASGLSYNEQFF.

The chain joins TRBV19 to TRBJ2-7, with 8 bases that match TRBD2. This CDR3 has 14 amino acids. Germline CDR1 is LNHDA and CDR2 is SQIVND (reference sequence). J gave up 3 bases and V 6 bases, and 7 bases lay outside the gene matches. For the CDR3, the DNA is TGTGCCAGTAGCCCGGGACTAGGACTCTACGAGCAGTACTTC. Translation gives CASSPGLGLYEQYF.

The chain employs TRBV9 and TRBJ2-7; D unclear. Germline V CDR1 and CDR2: SGDLS, YYNGEE. CDR3 length: 13 amino acids. V gave up 0 bases and J gave up 3 bases, with 7 bases separating them. CDR3 bases: TGTGCCAGCAGCGTAGGGGCCGGCTACGAGCAGTACTTC. Protein sequence: CASSVGAGYEQYF.

This clone was seen once. The V and J genes are TRBV28 and TRBJ2-7, with a weak D call TRBD1 (6 bases). The length of the CDR3 is 13 residues. The germline gives CDR1 MDHEN, CDR2 SYDVKM. Trimming took 7 bases from V and 4 from J, leaving 14 bases between them. Here the CDR3 reads CASTDPQGYEQYF. The CDR3 DNA sequence: TGTGCCAGCACCGACCCACAGGGATACGAGCAGTACTTC.

The rearrangement joins TRBV30 to TRBJ2-7, with TRBD1 matching over 7 bases. Germline assignment: CDR1 GTSNPN and CDR2 SVGIG (reference sequence). The V segment lost 1 base and the J segment 2 bases; nucleotides outside the gene matches: 5. This CDR3 is 14 amino acids long. The CDR3 loop reads CAWSAGTVTYEQYF. In DNA form, the CDR3 reads TGTGCCTGGAGTGCCGGGACAGTCACCTACGAGCAGTACTTC.

The V call is TRBV7-7, the J call TRBJ1-3; TRBD1 aligns across 7 bases. Per the germline V gene, CDR1 is SSHAT and CDR2 is FNYEAQ (reference sequence). CDR3 length: 15 residues. J was trimmed by 4 bases and V by 0 bases; bases with no gene match: 3. The CDR3 loop reads CASSLAPGQGNTIYF. In DNA, the CDR3 is TGTGCCAGCAGCTTAGCTCCGGGACAGGGAAACACCATATATTTT.

This sequence joins TRBV5-5 and TRBJ1-2; tentative D call: TRBD1 (5 bases). Germline-derived CDR1 and CDR2 are SGHKS and YYEKEE (reference sequence). Trimming took 5 bases from V and 6 from J, leaving 8 bases between them. The CDR3 totals 11 residues. CDR3 nucleotide sequence: TGTGCCAGCAGGCTAGGGGATGGCTACACCTTC. This encodes CASRLGDGYTF.

The chain has TRBV7-9 and TRBJ2-3; 8 nucleotides align to TRBD2. The CDR3 is made up of 15 amino acids. The V and J ends lost 8 bases and 0 bases, in that order; junction bases with no gene match: 7. Germline-derived CDR1 and CDR2 are SEHNR and FQNEAQ (reference sequence). This CDR3 reads CASVWGLDSTDTQYF. In DNA form, the CDR3 reads TGTGCCAGCGTATGGGGACTAGACAGCACAGATACGCAGTATTTT.

This clone was counted a few times. The genes are TRBV7-9 and TRBJ1-2, with D possibly TRBD1 on 5 matching bases. The V end lost 1 base, the J end lost 4 bases, and 13 bases lay between the germline ends. Germline CDR1 is SEHNR and CDR2 is FQNEAQ (reference sequence). The CDR3 sequence is 15 residues long. The CDR3 DNA follows: TGTGCCAGCAGCTTAGGTTCACAGGACATCTATGGCTACACCTTC. Translated, it gives CASSLGSQDIYGYTF.

This chain links TRBV5-5 with TRBJ1-4, with D maybe TRBD1 (6 bases). CDR1 is SGHKS and CDR2 is YYEKEE in the germline V gene (reference sequence). This CDR3 is built from 12 residues. V lost 4 bases to trimming and J lost 14 bases, with 15 bases between them. CDR3 coding DNA: TGTGCCAGCAGCCGGGGGGCTTCAGATCTGTTTTTT. This sequence encodes CASSRGASDLFF.

The genes are TRBV29-1 and TRBJ1-5; D is perhaps TRBD1 (5 bases). The CDR3 is 12 residues long. Trimming removed 4 bases at V and 4 bases at J, with 8 bases between. CDR1 is SQVTM and CDR2 is ANQGSEA in the germline V gene. In DNA form, the CDR3 reads TGCAGCGTTGGACAGTTTAATCAGCCCCAGCATTTT. Residues: CSVGQFNQPQHF.

V and J are TRBV7-2 and TRBJ2-7; 7 bases are shared with TRBD1. V gave up 4 bases and J gave up 2 bases; unmatched junction bases: 5. The V gene's germline CDR1 is SGHTA and CDR2 FQGNSA. The CDR3 loop spans 14 amino acids. CDR3 residues: CASSYAGTAYEQYF. CDR3 coding DNA: TGTGCCAGCAGCTACGCCGGGACAGCCTACGAGCAGTACTTC.

This clone showed up just a few times. Germline and junction disagree at one end, which may indicate a read error. This chain links TRBV30 with TRBJ1-4; D remains ambiguous. The CDR3 runs to 12 residues. Germline CDR1 GTSNPN, CDR2 SVGIG (reference sequence). CDR3 nucleotides: TGTGCCTGGAGTGTAACGGGTTCACGTCTGACTTTT. It yields the protein CAWSVTGSRLTF.

This clone occurred once. The V call is TRBV5-1, the J call TRBJ1-1, with D perhaps TRBD1 (5 bases). CDR3 length: 15 amino acids. CDR1 SGHRS and CDR2 YFSETQ come from the germline V gene. The V end lost 1 base, the J end lost 3 bases, and 13 bases lay between the germline ends. CDR3: CASSLRATDYTEAFF. CDR3 coding DNA: TGCGCCAGCAGCTTGCGGGCGACAGACTACACTGAAGCTTTCTTT. Combining the CDR3 with reference TRBV5-1 and TRBJ1-1 gives the whole variable domain KAGVTQTPRYLIKTRGQQVTLSCSPISGHRSVSWYQQTPGQGLQFLFEYFSETQRNKGNFPGRFSGRQFSNSRSEMNVSTLELGDSALYLCASSLRATDYTEAFFGQGTRLTVV.

The chain recombines TRBV9 with TRBJ2-2; 9 bases align to TRBD2. Germline values: CDR1 SGDLS, CDR2 YYNGEE. V lost 3 bases to trimming and J lost 3 bases; unmatched junction nucleotides: 3. CDR3 length: 15 amino acids. CDR3 in amino acids: CASSGSGGYTGELFF. The CDR3 DNA follows: TGTGCCAGCAGCGGTAGCGGGGGTTACACCGGGGAGCTGTTTTTT.

This clone was counted only a few times. The rearrangement uses TRBV7-2 and TRBJ1-1; D remains unclear. CDR3 length: 12 amino acids. Germline V gene sequence: CDR1 SGHTA, CDR2 FQGNSA. V shed 2 bases and J shed 11 bases, with 12 bases lying between them. CDR3 in amino acids: CASSLSFSWAFF. CDR3 sequence (DNA): TGTGCCAGCAGCTTAAGTTTCAGTTGGGCTTTCTTT.

V and J are TRBV27 and TRBJ2-7; no clear D. The CDR3 runs 13 residues. The germline gives CDR1 MNHEY, CDR2 SMNVEV (reference sequence). The ends were cut back, 0 bases at V and 5 bases at J, with 8 bases in the middle. CDR3 loop: CASSLSALHEQYF. CDR3 sequence (DNA): TGTGCCAGCAGTTTATCGGCCCTTCACGAGCAGTACTTC.

V and J are TRBV6-1 and TRBJ2-1, with TRBD2 matching over 10 bases. The CDR3 runs 18 residues. The V and J ends lost 4 bases and 8 bases, in that order; junction bases with no gene match: 17. The germline V gene has CDR1 MNHNS and CDR2 SASEGT. The CDR3 loop is CASSGEASKRGGSYEQFF. The DNA of the CDR3 is TGTGCCAGCAGTGGAGAGGCCTCCAAGCGGGGGGGGTCCTATGAGCAGTTCTTC.

The gene calls are TRBV4-2 and TRBJ1-5; a weak D match, TRBD1 (6 bases). Germline CDR1 LGHNA, CDR2 YNFKEQ. This CDR3 is built from 17 residues. V lost 0 bases, J lost 1 base, and 13 bases lay in between. The CDR3 sequence: CASSQDMGRGSNQPQHF. CDR3 bases: TGTGCCAGCAGCCAAGATATGGGTAGGGGGAGCAATCAGCCCCAGCATTTT.

V gene TRBV10-3 combines with J gene TRBJ2-6, with 10 bases fitting TRBD2. Per the germline V gene, CDR1 is ENHRY and CDR2 is SYGVKD. The CDR3 runs 19 residues. Trimming cost V 8 bases and J 3 bases; bases outside gene matches: 16. For the CDR3, the DNA is TGTGCCATCCCCGGAGCGGGGGGGGGCGCGGCTGGTGGGGCCAACGTCCTGACTTTC. It is translated as CAIPGAGGGAAGGANVLTF.

Concerning this clone itself: The junction and the germline gene differ at one end; a read error may be behind it. CDR3 in DNA: TGCGCCAGCAGGGGAGAAGAGATCCAGTACTTC. Protein: CASRGEEIQYF. V usage is TRBV5-1 and J usage is TRBJ2-5; tentative D call: TRBD2 (5 bases). The CDR3 has 11 residues. From germline, CDR1 is SGHRS and CDR2 YFSETQ.

The chain recombines TRBV6-1 with TRBJ2-5, with TRBD2 identical over 7 bases. Per the germline V gene, CDR1 is MNHNS and CDR2 is SASEGT. The CDR3 covers 13 residues. V dropped 7 bases and J dropped 5; count of bases not matched to a gene: 7. CDR3 nucleotide sequence: TGTGCCAGCAATAGGGCGGGAGACGAGACCCAGTACTTC. This gives the protein CASNRAGDETQYF.

The J gene is TRBJ2-7, the V gene TRBV7-6; 10 nucleotides match TRBD2. The germline V gene encodes CDR1 SGHVS and CDR2 FNYEAQ. The V and J ends lost 4 bases and 2 bases, in that order; junction bases with no gene match: 14. The CDR3 is made up of 18 amino acids. The CDR3 DNA reads as TGTGCCAGCAGCTCGCCCGCATTGGGGCTAGCGGGGGCCTACGAGCAGTACTTC. Its protein is CASSSPALGLAGAYEQYF.

The rearrangement joins TRBV30 to TRBJ2-1; D is perhaps TRBD2 (6 bases). The V gene's germline CDR1 is GTSNPN and CDR2 SVGIG (reference sequence). The length of the CDR3 is 15 residues. Trimming took 3 bases from V and 3 from J, leaving 15 bases between them. The CDR3 spells CAWSYGRGNYNEQFF. CDR3 in DNA: TGTGCCTGGAGCTACGGACGGGGGAACTACAATGAGCAGTTCTTC.